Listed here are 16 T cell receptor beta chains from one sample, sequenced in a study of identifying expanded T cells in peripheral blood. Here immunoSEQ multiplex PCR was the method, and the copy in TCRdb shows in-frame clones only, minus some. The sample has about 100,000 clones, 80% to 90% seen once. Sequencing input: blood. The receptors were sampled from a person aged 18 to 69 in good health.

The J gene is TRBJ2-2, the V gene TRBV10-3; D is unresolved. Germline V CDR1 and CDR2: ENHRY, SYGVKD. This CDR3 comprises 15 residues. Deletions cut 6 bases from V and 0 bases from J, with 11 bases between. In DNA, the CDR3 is TGTGCCATCAGCAGACTGGCCGCGAACACCGGGGAGCTGTTTTTT. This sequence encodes CAISRLAANTGELFF.

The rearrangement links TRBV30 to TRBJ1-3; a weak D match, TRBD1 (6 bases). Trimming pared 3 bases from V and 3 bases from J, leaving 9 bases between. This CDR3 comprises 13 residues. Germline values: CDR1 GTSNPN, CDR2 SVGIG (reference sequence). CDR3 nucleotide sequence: TGTGCCTGGAGGGACAGAAGTGGAAACACCATATATTTT. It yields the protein CAWRDRSGNTIYF.

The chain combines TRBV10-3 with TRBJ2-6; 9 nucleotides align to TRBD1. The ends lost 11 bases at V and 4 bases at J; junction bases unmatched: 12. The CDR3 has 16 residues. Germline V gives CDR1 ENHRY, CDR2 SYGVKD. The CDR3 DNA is TGTGCCTCCCAGTCCCGGGACAGGGTCGGGGCCAACGTCCTGACTTTC. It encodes CASQSRDRVGANVLTF.

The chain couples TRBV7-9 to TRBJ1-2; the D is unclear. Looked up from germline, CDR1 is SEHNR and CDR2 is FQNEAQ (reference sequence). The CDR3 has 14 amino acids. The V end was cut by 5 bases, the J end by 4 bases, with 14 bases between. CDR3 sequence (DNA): TGTGCCAGCAGCCGCTGGACGGGTTTCTATGGCTACACCTTC. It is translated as CASSRWTGFYGYTF. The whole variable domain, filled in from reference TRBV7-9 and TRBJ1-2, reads DTGVSQNPRHKITKRGQNVTFRCDPISEHNRLYWYRQTLGQGPEFLTYFQNEAQLEKSRLLSDRFSAERPKGSFSTLEIQRTEQGDSAMYLCASSRWTGFYGYTFGSGTRLTVV.

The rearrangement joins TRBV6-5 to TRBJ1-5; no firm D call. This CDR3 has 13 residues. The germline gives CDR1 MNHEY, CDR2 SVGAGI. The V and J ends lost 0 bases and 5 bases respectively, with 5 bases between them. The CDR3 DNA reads TGTGCCAGCAGTTACTCCCAGGATCAGCCCCAGCATTTT. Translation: CASSYSQDQPQHF.

The CDR3 here is CASSPPGRGGNEKLFF. The CDR3 DNA sequence: TGTGCCAGCTCACCACCGGGCCGGGGTGGTAATGAAAAACTGTTTTTT. The chain joins TRBV18 to TRBJ1-4; D is unclear. Between the trimmed V and J ends, which lost 0 bases and 4 bases, there was a span of 12 bases. Germline V CDR1 and CDR2: KGHSH, LQKENI. The CDR3 has 16 amino acids.

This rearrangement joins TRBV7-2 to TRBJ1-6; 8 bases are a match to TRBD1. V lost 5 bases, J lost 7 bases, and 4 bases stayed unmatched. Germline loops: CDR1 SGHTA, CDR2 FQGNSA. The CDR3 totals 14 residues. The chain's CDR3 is CASSGQGGNSPLHF. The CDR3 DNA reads TGTGCCAGCAGCGGACAGGGAGGAAATTCACCCCTCCACTTT.

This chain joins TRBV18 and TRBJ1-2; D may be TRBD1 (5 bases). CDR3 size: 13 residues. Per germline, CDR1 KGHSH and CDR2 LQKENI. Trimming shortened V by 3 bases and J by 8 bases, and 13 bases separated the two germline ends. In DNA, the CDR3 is TGTGCCAGCTCACCTGAGGGGTCAGTAGGCTACACCTTC. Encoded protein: CASSPEGSVGYTF.

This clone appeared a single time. The CDR3, as DNA: TGTGCCAGCAGCCCGTTCGGGGTAGCGGGGAAATACACCGGGGAGCTGTTTTTT. Its translation: CASSPFGVAGKYTGELFF. This sequence joins TRBV6-4 and TRBJ2-2; 8 bases are a match to TRBD2. The CDR3 is 18 amino acids. CDR1 and CDR2 (germline): MRHNA, SNTAGT. V gave up 6 bases and J gave up 3 bases; unmatched junction bases: 15.

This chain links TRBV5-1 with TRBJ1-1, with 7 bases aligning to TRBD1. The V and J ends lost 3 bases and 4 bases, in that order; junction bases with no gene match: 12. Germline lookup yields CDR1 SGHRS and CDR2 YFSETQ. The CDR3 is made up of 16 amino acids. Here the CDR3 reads CASSSQASRQGTEAFF. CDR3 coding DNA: TGCGCCAGCAGCTCTCAGGCAAGCCGACAGGGCACTGAAGCTTTCTTT.

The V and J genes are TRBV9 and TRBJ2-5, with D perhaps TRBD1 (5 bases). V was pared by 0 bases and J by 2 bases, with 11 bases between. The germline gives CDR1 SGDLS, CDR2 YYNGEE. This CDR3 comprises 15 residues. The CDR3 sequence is CASSVAPGIQETQYF. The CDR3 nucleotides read TGTGCCAGCAGCGTAGCCCCAGGGATTCAAGAGACCCAGTACTTC.

CDR3 in DNA: TGCGCCAGCAGCTTGACAGGACGGTCCTATGGCTACACCTTC. It is translated as CASSLTGRSYGYTF. The chain recombines TRBV5-1 with TRBJ1-2; TRBD1 is a possible D gene (5 bases). This CDR3 comprises 14 residues. Trimming removed 1 base at V and 4 bases at J, with 11 bases between. Per the germline V gene, CDR1 is SGHRS and CDR2 is YFSETQ.

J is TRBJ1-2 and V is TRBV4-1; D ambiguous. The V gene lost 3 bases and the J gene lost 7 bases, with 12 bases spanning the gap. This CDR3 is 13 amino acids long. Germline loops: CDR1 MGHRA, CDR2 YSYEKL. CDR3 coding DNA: TGCGCCAGCAGCCATGGGGTGTCTTCTGGCTACACCTTC. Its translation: CASSHGVSSGYTF.

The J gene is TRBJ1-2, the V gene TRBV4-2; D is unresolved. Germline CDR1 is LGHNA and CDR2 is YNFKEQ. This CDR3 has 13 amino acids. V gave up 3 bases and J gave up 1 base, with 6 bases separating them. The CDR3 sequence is CASSQTLNYGYTF. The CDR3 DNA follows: TGTGCCAGCAGCCAGACACTTAACTATGGCTACACCTTC.

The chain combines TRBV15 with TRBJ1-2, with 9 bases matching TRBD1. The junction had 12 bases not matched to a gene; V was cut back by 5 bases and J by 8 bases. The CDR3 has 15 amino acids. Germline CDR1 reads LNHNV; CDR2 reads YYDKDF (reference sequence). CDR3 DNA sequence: TGTGCCACCAGCGTCCCGACTCGGGACAGGGAGGGCTACACCTTC. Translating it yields CATSVPTRDREGYTF.

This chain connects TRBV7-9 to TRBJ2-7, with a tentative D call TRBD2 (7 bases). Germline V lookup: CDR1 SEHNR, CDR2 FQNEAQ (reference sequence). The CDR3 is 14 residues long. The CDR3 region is CASRKGGERDEQYF. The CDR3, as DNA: TGTGCTTCGAGGAAAGGGGGGGAACGAGACGAGCAGTACTTC.